Presented here are 26 T cell receptor beta chains from one specimen sequenced in a study of identical twins. MiXCR, run by TCRdb on the 5' RACE reads, gives a single entry per CDR3 protein. The repertoire includes around 230,000 distinct CDR3 sequences, 6.5% of them detected once, and 13% to 15% sits in the top ten. These data also formed part of another study, on T cells expressing NK-cell markers.

Sequences were obtained from CD8+ T cells sorted from blood. The receptor set was obtained from a woman aged 18-30 years in good health.

This clonotype has at least ten counts. CDR3 sequence reads: CSVHTGTYTEAFF. As DNA, the CDR3 is TGCAGCGTCCACACAGGGACCTACACTGAAGCTTTCTTT. The chain combines TRBV29-1 with TRBJ1-1; maybe TRBD1 (6 bases). V lost 6 bases and J 3 bases, leaving 14 bases between the germline ends. The germline gives CDR1 SQVTM, CDR2 ANQGSEA. The CDR3 has 13 amino acids. The full variable domain, rest sourced from reference TRBV29-1 and TRBJ1-1, is SAVISQKPSRDICQRGTSLTIQCQVDSQVTMMFWYRQQPGQSLTLIATANQGSEATYESGFVIDKFPISRPNLTFSTLTVSNMSPEDSSIYLCSVHTGTYTEAFFGQGTRLTVV.

The sample holds a few counts of this clonotype. The rearrangement joins TRBV5-1 to TRBJ2-1, with a weak D call TRBD2 (5 bases). Germline V gene sequence: CDR1 SGHRS, CDR2 YFSETQ. The V gene lost 4 bases and the J gene lost 8 bases, with 13 bases spanning the gap. The CDR3 length is 13 residues. CDR3 DNA sequence: TGCGCCAGCAGCCCCCGCCCCGGGGATGAGCAGTTCTTC. It is translated as CASSPRPGDEQFF. Full variable domain (remainder filled in from reference TRBV5-1 and TRBJ2-1): KAGVTQTPRYLIKTRGQQVTLSCSPISGHRSVSWYQQTPGQGLQFLFEYFSETQRNKGNFPGRFSGRQFSNSRSEMNVSTLELGDSALYLCASSPRPGDEQFFGPGTRLTVL.

This clonotype was seen ten or more times. This chain links TRBV5-5 with TRBJ2-2; perhaps TRBD1 as D (5 bases). Germline lookup yields CDR1 SGHKS and CDR2 YYEKEE (reference sequence). The V end was cut by 4 bases, the J end by 6 bases, with 16 bases between. CDR3 length: 15 residues. In DNA, the CDR3 is TGTGCCAGCAGCCAAACCGTCAGGGTCGCCGGGGAGCTGTTTTTT. It is translated as CASSQTVRVAGELFF.

This clonotype turned up a few times. The rearrangement links TRBV9 to TRBJ1-1; possibly TRBD1 for D (6 bases). The germline CDR1 and CDR2 sequences are SGDLS and YYNGEE. The CDR3 is 14 residues long. Trimming shortened V by 4 bases and J by 4 bases, and 14 bases separated the two germline ends. CDR3 sequence reads: CASSTQQGFTEAFF. The CDR3 bases are TGTGCCAGCAGCACACAACAGGGTTTCACTGAAGCTTTCTTT.

This clonotype was found a few times. In DNA form, the CDR3 reads TGTGCCAGCAGCGTAGGAGACAGGGCCTACGAGCAGTACTTC. It translates to CASSVGDRAYEQYF. The V call is TRBV9, the J call TRBJ2-7; 7 bases map to TRBD1. After removal of 0 bases from V and 2 bases from J, the junction contained 2 bases not matched to a gene. The CDR3 runs 14 residues. In germline, CDR1 is SGDLS, CDR2 YYNGEE.

There are a few counts of this clonotype. At one end the junction does not follow the germline gene, possibly because of a read error. This CDR3 reads CASSLWTQGTQYF. The CDR3 DNA reads as TGTGCCAGCAGCCTGTGGACCCAAGGGACCCAGTACTTC. The chain links TRBV12-3 or TRBV12-4 to TRBJ2-5; D is undetermined. The CDR3 is 13 residues long.

The table lists this clonotype with a few counts. The J gene is TRBJ1-5, the V gene TRBV12-3 or TRBV12-4, with D tentatively TRBD1 (5 bases). V was trimmed by 9 bases and J by 0 bases, leaving 12 bases between them. CDR3 length: 14 amino acids. The CDR3 nucleotides read TGTGCCAGTGGGGGATCCTATAGCAATCAGCCCCAGCATTTT. It is translated as CASGGSYSNQPQHF.

This clonotype was seen only a few times. The CDR3 DNA follows: TGTGCCAGCGGGAAGAACACTGAAGCTTTCTTT. Amino acid sequence: CASGKNTEAFF. This chain uses TRBV2 with TRBJ1-1, with unresolved D. Germline V gives CDR1 SNHLY, CDR2 FYNNEI. V shed 8 bases and J shed 1 base, with 5 bases lying between them. This CDR3 is 11 amino acids long.

This clonotype has ten or more counts. The chain carries TRBV28 and TRBJ2-1; D is undetermined. CDR3 length equals 12 residues. V was cut by 3 bases and J by 4 bases, with 4 bases left in between. Germline-derived CDR1 and CDR2 are MDHEN and SYDVKM. In DNA form, the CDR3 reads TGTGCCAGCAGTTTGCGGTACAATGAGCAGTTCTTC. Its protein is CASSLRYNEQFF.

This clonotype has more than one count but fewer than ten. This chain joins TRBV19 and TRBJ2-5; D call uncertain. Germline CDR1 LNHDA, CDR2 SQIVND (reference sequence). CDR3 length: 13 amino acids. The V gene lost 2 bases and the J gene lost 5 bases, with 9 bases spanning the gap. The CDR3 DNA is TGTGCCAGTAGTATATCCCTATGGGAGACCCAGTACTTC. Protein product: CASSISLWETQYF.

This clonotype was recorded at least ten times. The chain carries TRBV7-8 and TRBJ1-1; D is uncertain. Germline CDR1 reads SGHVS; CDR2 reads FQNEAQ. The CDR3 contains 14 residues. V lost 4 bases to trimming and J lost 7 bases, with 16 bases between them. The CDR3 region is CASSSLEGKGEAFF. The CDR3 DNA is TGTGCCAGCAGCTCCCTTGAGGGAAAGGGTGAAGCTTTCTTT.

This clonotype was seen more than once but under ten times. This chain connects TRBV5-6 to TRBJ2-3; D possibly matches TRBD1 or TRBD2 (5 bases each). This CDR3 is built from 15 residues. The germline V and J ends were trimmed by 4 bases and 7 bases, with 19 bases remaining between them. Germline V CDR1 and CDR2: SGHDT, YYEEEE. CDR3 residues: CASSGGRGPLNTQYF. CDR3 in DNA: TGTGCCAGCAGCGGGGGACGAGGGCCCCTGAATACGCAGTATTTT.

The chain is built from TRBV10-1 and TRBJ2-3; D gene uncertain. V was trimmed by 2 bases and J by 2 bases, leaving 8 bases between them. Germline V gene data show CDR1 as WNHNN and CDR2 as SYGVQD (reference sequence). This CDR3 spans 14 amino acids. The CDR3 region is CASSEAETTDTQYF. DNA of the CDR3: TGCGCCAGCAGTGAGGCAGAAACCACAGATACGCAGTATTTT.

This clonotype showed up just a few times. This rearrangement joins TRBV9 to TRBJ2-3, with D perhaps TRBD1 or TRBD2 (5 bases each). This CDR3 has 16 amino acids. V gave up 3 bases and J gave up 3 bases, with 17 bases separating them. Germline loops: CDR1 SGDLS, CDR2 YYNGEE. The CDR3 region has the DNA TGTGCCAGCAGCGCCGGGACGGACCCCAGGACAGATACGCAGTATTTT. Translating it yields CASSAGTDPRTDTQYF.

The genes are TRBV6-5 and TRBJ2-7; 7 bases are a match to TRBD1. Losses at the gene ends were 4 bases for V and 5 bases for J; bases not matched to a gene: 8. The CDR3 extends over 14 amino acids. Per germline, CDR1 MNHEY and CDR2 SVGAGI. CDR3 in DNA: TGTGCCAGCAGTTCCCGGGACAGTTCCCACGAGCAGTACTTC. Its protein is CASSSRDSSHEQYF.

The rearrangement uses TRBV27 and TRBJ2-5; no clear D gene. In germline, CDR1 is MNHEY, CDR2 SMNVEV (reference sequence). The CDR3 runs 13 residues. V was trimmed by 4 bases and J by 5 bases, leaving 11 bases between them. The CDR3 region has the DNA TGTGCCAGCAGTTATAGCCTCGGGGAGACCCAGTACTTC. Protein: CASSYSLGETQYF.

V and J are TRBV18 and TRBJ2-3; possibly TRBD2 for D (5 bases). CDR1 is KGHSH and CDR2 is LQKENI in the germline V gene. V lost 2 bases and J lost 3, with 15 bases in between. The CDR3 contains 16 residues. The CDR3, as DNA: TGTGCCAGCTCACCATCCGACTACCCGCCAACAGATACGCAGTATTTT. Translation: CASSPSDYPPTDTQYF.

CDR3 protein: CASNRQGTGTEAFF. The CDR3 nucleotides are TGTGCCAGCAACCGACAGGGGACGGGGACTGAAGCTTTCTTT. This chain connects TRBV12-3 or TRBV12-4 to TRBJ1-1, with 8 bases identical to TRBD1. The CDR3 sequence is 14 residues long. The ends lost 7 bases at V and 5 bases at J; junction bases unmatched: 9.

This clonotype was observed a few times. The gene calls are TRBV27 and TRBJ2-3; a possible D gene is TRBD1 (5 bases). The V gene's germline CDR1 is MNHEY and CDR2 SMNVEV (reference sequence). This CDR3 spans 16 amino acids. Trimming cost V 6 bases and J 2 bases, with 18 bases left between them. The CDR3 region is CASRPPIGHLTDTQYF. The DNA of the CDR3 is TGTGCCAGCAGACCCCCCATTGGACACCTCACAGATACGCAGTATTTT.

Ten or more counts support this clonotype. The genes are TRBV6-9 and TRBJ1-4, with D perhaps TRBD1 (6 bases). The CDR3 loop spans 21 amino acids. Deletions cut 1 base from V and 0 bases from J, with 24 bases between. CDR1 and CDR2 from the germline V gene are MNHGY and SVAAGI. The CDR3 DNA is TGTGCCAGCAGTTATTTGCTAACGGGGGGCGCGCCTGTCGCAACTAATGAAAAACTGTTTTTT. Its translation is CASSYLLTGGAPVATNEKLFF.

This clonotype was seen repeatedly, ten times or more. The chain couples TRBV12-3 or TRBV12-4 to TRBJ2-1, with a weak D call TRBD2 (6 bases). V gave up 3 bases and J gave up 5 bases, with 11 bases separating them. The CDR3 is made up of 14 amino acids. The CDR3 protein is CASSLGTPNNEQFF. Here the CDR3 DNA reads TGTGCCAGCAGTTTGGGGACTCCCAACAATGAGCAGTTCTTC.

This clonotype was counted at least ten times. CDR3 amino acids: CASHSGAGYGYTF. The CDR3 nucleotides are TGTGCCAGCCATTCGGGGGCAGGCTATGGCTACACCTTC. This rearrangement joins TRBV12-3 or TRBV12-4 to TRBJ1-2; D possibly corresponds to TRBD1 (6 bases). V gave up 8 bases and J gave up 4 bases, with 14 bases separating them. There are 13 residues in the CDR3.

The chain recombines TRBV20-1 with TRBJ1-1; D uncertain. V lost 6 bases, J lost 6 bases, and 14 bases lay in between. The CDR3 loop spans 12 amino acids. CDR1 is DFQATT and CDR2 is SNEGSKA in the germline V gene (reference sequence). As DNA, the CDR3 is TGCAGTGCCCCGACCCTTACACCTGAAGCTTTCTTT. Protein sequence: CSAPTLTPEAFF.

The chain employs TRBV12-3 or TRBV12-4 and TRBJ1-2; 10 bases map to TRBD1. The CDR3 spans 14 residues. V lost 10 bases, J lost 2 bases, and 7 bases stayed unmatched. CDR3 residues: CAITTGQGNYGYTF. As DNA, the CDR3 is TGTGCCATCACAACGGGACAGGGGAACTATGGCTACACCTTC.

In this sample, this clonotype turned up a few times. The rearrangement uses TRBV2 and TRBJ1-2; D ambiguous. This CDR3 comprises 10 residues. The germline CDR1 and CDR2 sequences are SNHLY and FYNNEI. V was shortened by 7 bases and J by 7 bases, with 7 bases between the two germline ends. CDR3 nucleotide sequence: TGTGCCAGCACTGCAGGTGGCTACACCTTC. Amino acid sequence: CASTAGGYTF.

In its sample, this clonotype was seen a few times. The chain combines TRBV7-8 with TRBJ2-5; D gene ambiguous. V was shortened by 1 base and J by 9 bases, with 18 bases between the two germline ends. There are 15 residues in the CDR3. The germline V gene has CDR1 SGHVS and CDR2 FQNEAQ. Here the CDR3 reads CASSLVGSRGVSQYF. The DNA for the CDR3 is TGTGCCAGCAGCTTAGTAGGGTCCCGCGGTGTATCCCAGTACTTC.